These 14 T cell receptor beta chains came from one sample sequenced in a study of T cells in Graves' hyperthyroidism and ophthalmopathy. There were TCR beta CDR3 regions amplified from RNA transcripts. The HTBI primer set was used in a first-round RT-PCR of the TCR CDR3. Via MiXCR, TCRdb re-called the multiplex PCR reads, giving one row per CDR3 protein. The sample yields hundreds of thousands of distinct CDR3 sequences, about 14% seen once. Sequences were obtained from blood. These receptors were collected from a woman under 30 with Graves' hyperthyroidism.

This chain uses TRBV4-1 with TRBJ1-3; the D gene is possibly TRBD1 (6 bases). CDR3 length equals 18 residues. Germline V CDR1 and CDR2: MGHRA, YSYEKL. Trimming removed 4 bases from V and 0 bases from J, with 19 bases in between. CDR3 in DNA: TGCGCCAGCAGCCCACTTTCAGGGGTTCCTTCCTCTGGAAACACCATATATTTT. Its protein is CASSPLSGVPSSGNTIYF.

This clonotype was seen a few times. The chain recombines TRBV18 with TRBJ2-2; the D call may be TRBD1 or TRBD2 (5 bases each). Germline-derived CDR1 and CDR2 are KGHSH and LQKENI. The CDR3 extends over 17 amino acids. V was cut by 5 bases and J by 1 base, with 17 bases left in between. The DNA of the CDR3 is TGTGCCAGCTCATTGATGGGGGTTCAGATGAACACCGGGGAGCTGTTTTTT. Encoded protein: CASSLMGVQMNTGELFF.

This clonotype was detected ten times or more. The V gene is TRBV6-1, the J gene TRBJ2-1; TRBD2 agrees at 7 bases. Germline loops: CDR1 MNHNS, CDR2 SASEGT. J was trimmed by 6 bases and V by 5 bases; bases with no gene match: 7. The CDR3 is made up of 14 amino acids. Written as DNA, the CDR3 is TGTGCCAGCAGTTCCCGGGGGGTCGGCAATGAGCAGTTCTTC. This translates into CASSSRGVGNEQFF.

This clonotype has a count of ten or more. The J gene is TRBJ2-4, the V gene TRBV2, with no clear D. The CDR3 is 16 amino acids. Trimming left V 0 bases short and J 0 bases short, with 9 bases between. The germline CDR1 and CDR2 sequences are SNHLY and FYNNEI. The CDR3 protein is CASSEALSIAKNIQYF. CDR3 DNA: TGTGCCAGCAGTGAAGCGCTTTCAATAGCCAAAAACATTCAGTACTTC.

The genes are TRBV20-1 and TRBJ1-1; 7 bases align to TRBD1. The trim removed 6 bases at V and 3 bases at J, leaving 4 bases unmatched. Per the germline V gene, CDR1 is DFQATT and CDR2 is SNEGSKA (reference sequence). The length of the CDR3 is 12 residues. The chain's CDR3 is CSAGDSYTEAFF. The CDR3 DNA reads TGCAGTGCGGGGGACAGCTACACTGAAGCTTTCTTT.

This clonotype was counted only a few times. This chain uses TRBV11-2 with TRBJ1-6, with D possibly being TRBD1 (6 bases). The CDR3 contains 12 residues. Trimming left V 3 bases short and J 14 bases short, with 11 bases between. The germline gives CDR1 SGHAT, CDR2 FQNNGV. The CDR3 loop is CASSFLGASLHF. For the CDR3, the DNA is TGTGCCAGCAGCTTCTTGGGGGCATCCCTCCACTTT.

This clonotype was observed a handful of times. The chain uses TRBV6-1 and TRBJ2-3; D gene uncertain. Germline values: CDR1 MNHNS, CDR2 SASEGT. V was cut by 8 bases and J by 6 bases, with 12 bases left in between. The CDR3 loop spans 12 amino acids. CDR3 DNA: TGTGCCAGCGCCCGCCGAAAGGATACGCAGTATTTT. As protein: CASARRKDTQYF.

The chain couples TRBV6-5 to TRBJ2-4; TRBD2 is a possible D gene (6 bases). Trimming took off 2 bases at V and 1 base at J, with 9 bases between the two ends. Germline loops: CDR1 MNHEY, CDR2 SVGAGI. The CDR3 is 15 amino acids. The CDR3 is CASSYGGIAKNIQYF. Written as DNA, the CDR3 is TGTGCCAGCAGTTACGGCGGGATCGCCAAAAACATTCAGTACTTC.

This clonotype was picked up many times. The chain recombines TRBV6-1 with TRBJ1-1, with 9 bases that match TRBD1. J was trimmed by 7 bases and V by 6 bases; bases with no gene match: 9. CDR3 length: 14 residues. Germline CDR1 MNHNS, CDR2 SASEGT. CDR3 DNA: TGTGCCAGCAGACTGACAGGGGGTCGGAATGAAGCTTTCTTT. This sequence encodes CASRLTGGRNEAFF.

This clonotype was found many times. The chain employs TRBV20-1 and TRBJ2-3; 8 positions match TRBD2. V shed 1 base, J shed 2 bases, and the junction held 8 bases outside the gene matches. From germline, CDR1 is DFQATT and CDR2 SNEGSKA (reference sequence). CDR3 length: 16 amino acids. The CDR3 DNA follows: TGCAGTGCTAGAGGCCAAACTAGCGGTCCCACAGATACGCAGTATTTT. Encoded protein: CSARGQTSGPTDTQYF.

This clonotype was picked up many times. The chain is built from TRBV29-1 and TRBJ2-3; no reliable D call. The ends were cut back, 5 bases at V and 2 bases at J, with 8 bases in the middle. Germline V CDR1 and CDR2: SQVTM, ANQGSEA. The CDR3 sequence is 12 residues long. Written as DNA, the CDR3 is TGCAGCGTTCAAGGGAACACAGATACGCAGTATTTT. This codes for CSVQGNTDTQYF.

This clonotype has more than one count but fewer than ten. J is TRBJ1-1 and V is TRBV6-5, with 8 bases aligning to TRBD1. Per germline, CDR1 MNHEY and CDR2 SVGAGI. The CDR3 extends over 14 amino acids. V was pared by 1 base and J by 5 bases, with 3 bases of the junction left unmatched. The chain's CDR3 is CASSYLGQGTEAFF. CDR3 bases: TGTGCCAGCAGTTACTTAGGACAGGGAACTGAAGCTTTCTTT.

This clonotype has more than one count but fewer than ten. The V and J genes are TRBV7-9 and TRBJ2-3; no clear D. V lost 1 base and J lost 0, with 8 bases in between. Germline V gene data show CDR1 as SEHNR and CDR2 as FQNEAQ (reference sequence). The CDR3 has 15 amino acids. The DNA of the CDR3 is TGTGCCAGCAGCTTAGGAGAAATAAGCACAGATACGCAGTATTTT. Translation gives CASSLGEISTDTQYF.

This clonotype was counted at least ten times. J is TRBJ2-3 and V is TRBV7-2; 8 nucleotides match TRBD2. After removal of 0 bases from V and 5 bases from J, the junction contained 1 base not matched to a gene. Germline CDR1 and CDR2: SGHTA and FQGNSA. CDR3 length equals 14 residues. This CDR3 is CASSLAGLVDTQYF. The CDR3 DNA reads TGTGCCAGCAGCTTAGCGGGACTAGTAGATACGCAGTATTTT.